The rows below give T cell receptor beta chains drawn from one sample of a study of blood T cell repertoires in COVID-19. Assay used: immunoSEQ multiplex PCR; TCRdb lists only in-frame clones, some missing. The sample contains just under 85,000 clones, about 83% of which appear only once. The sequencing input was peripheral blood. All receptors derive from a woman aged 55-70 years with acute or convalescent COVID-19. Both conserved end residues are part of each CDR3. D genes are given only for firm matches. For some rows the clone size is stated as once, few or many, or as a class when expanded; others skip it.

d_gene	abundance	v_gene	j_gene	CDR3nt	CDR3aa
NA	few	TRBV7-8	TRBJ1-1	TGTGCCAGCAGCTTGGGCAGGAACACTGAAGCTTTCTTT	CASSLGRNTEAFF
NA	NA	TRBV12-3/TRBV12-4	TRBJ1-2	TGTGCCAGCAGGTGGGGGGGGTCCTATGGCTACACCTTC	CASRWGGSYGYTF
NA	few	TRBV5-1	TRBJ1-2	TGCGCCAGCAGCTTGGAAGCGGGACCTTATGGCTACACCTTC	CASSLEAGPYGYTF
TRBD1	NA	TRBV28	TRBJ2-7	TGTGCCAGCAGTCCCGGACAGGGGTACGAGCAGTACTTC	CASSPGQGYEQYF
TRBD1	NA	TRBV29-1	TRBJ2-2	TGCAGCGCGGCGGGGACAGGGGCCGCCGGGGAGCTGTTTTTT	CSAAGTGAAGELFF
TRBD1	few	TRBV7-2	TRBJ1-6	TGTGCCAGCAGCCCCTCGACAGGGGGCGTTTCACCCCTCCACTTT	CASSPSTGGVSPLHF
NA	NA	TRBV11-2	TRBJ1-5	TGTGCCAGCAGCTCGAACACAGGGAATAGCAATCAGCCCCAGCATTTT	CASSSNTGNSNQPQHF
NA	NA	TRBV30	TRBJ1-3	TGTGCCTGGAGTGTATGGCAGGGCTTTGGAAACACCATATATTTT	CAWSVWQGFGNTIYF
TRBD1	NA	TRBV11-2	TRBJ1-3	TGTGCCAGCAGCTTTGGGACAGCCTCTGGAAACACCATATATTTT	CASSFGTASGNTIYF
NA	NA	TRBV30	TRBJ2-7	TGTGCCTGGAGTCGACAGTCCGAGCAGTACTTC	CAWSRQSEQYF